Listed here are 3 T cell receptor beta chains from one sample, sequenced in a study of OX40 agonist ivuxolimab in advanced cancers. Sequencing used immunoSEQ multiplex PCR; TCRdb keeps in-frame clones, though not all of them. In the table there are under 45,000 clones, 65% to 80% of which are singletons. Material: CD4+ or CD8+ T cells sorted from blood, obtained in a trial of the OX40 agonist ivuxolimab. The receptors here all came from an adult with an advanced solid tumor such as melanoma, head and neck, liver or kidney cancer.

The chain couples TRBV15 to TRBJ1-2, with D hard to call. Germline-derived CDR1 and CDR2 are LNHNV and YYDKDF (reference sequence). The CDR3 runs to 18 residues. The ends were cut back, 1 base at V and 1 base at J, with 19 bases in the middle. CDR3 DNA: TGTGCCACCAGCAGAGCCCTCCTCGACGGACTGGTTAACTATGGCTACACCTTC. This sequence encodes CATSRALLDGLVNYGYTF.

This clone occurred once. The rearrangement links TRBV29-1 to TRBJ1-2; D ambiguous. V was clipped by 4 bases and J by 2 bases, with 8 bases between them. The CDR3 is 12 amino acids. CDR1 is SQVTM, CDR2 ANQGSEA, per germline. The CDR3 nucleotides read TGCAGCGTTGTTTTACAGAACTATGGCTACACCTTC. It translates to CSVVLQNYGYTF.

V is TRBV19 and J is TRBJ1-3; D not resolved. CDR3 length: 14 amino acids. The V and J ends lost 3 bases and 4 bases respectively, with 10 bases between them. CDR1 LNHDA and CDR2 SQIVND come from the germline V gene (reference sequence). Here the CDR3 reads CASSMSQSGNTIYF. The CDR3 DNA follows: TGTGCCAGTAGTATGAGCCAGTCCGGAAACACCATATATTTT.